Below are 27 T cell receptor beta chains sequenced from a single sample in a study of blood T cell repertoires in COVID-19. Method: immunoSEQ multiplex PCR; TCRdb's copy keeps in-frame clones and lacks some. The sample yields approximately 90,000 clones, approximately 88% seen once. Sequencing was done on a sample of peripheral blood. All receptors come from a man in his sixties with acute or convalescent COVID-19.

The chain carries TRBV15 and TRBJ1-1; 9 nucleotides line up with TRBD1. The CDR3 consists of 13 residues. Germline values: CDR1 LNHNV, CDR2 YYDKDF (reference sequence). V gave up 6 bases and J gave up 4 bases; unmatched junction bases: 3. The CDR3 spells CATRRTGATEAFF. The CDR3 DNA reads TGTGCCACCAGAAGGACAGGGGCCACTGAAGCTTTCTTT.

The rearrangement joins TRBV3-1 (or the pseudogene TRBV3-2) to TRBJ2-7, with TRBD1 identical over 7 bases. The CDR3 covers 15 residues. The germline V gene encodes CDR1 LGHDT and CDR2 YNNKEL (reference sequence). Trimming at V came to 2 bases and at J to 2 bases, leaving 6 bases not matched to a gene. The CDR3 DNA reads TGTGCCAGCAGCCAATTCCGGGACAGCACCTACGAGCAGTACTTC. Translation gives CASSQFRDSTYEQYF.

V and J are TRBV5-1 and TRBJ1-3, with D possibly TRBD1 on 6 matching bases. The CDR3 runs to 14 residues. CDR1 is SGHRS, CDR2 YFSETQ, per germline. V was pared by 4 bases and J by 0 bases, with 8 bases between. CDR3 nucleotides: TGCGCCAGCAGCGGGGGCCTCTCTGGAAACACCATATATTTT. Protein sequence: CASSGGLSGNTIYF.

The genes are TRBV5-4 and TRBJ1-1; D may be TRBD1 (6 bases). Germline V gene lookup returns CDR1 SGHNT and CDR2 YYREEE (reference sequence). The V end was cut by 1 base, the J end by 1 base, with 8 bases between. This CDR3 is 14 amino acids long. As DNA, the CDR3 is TGTGCCAGCAGCTTGACAGGGCCGAACACTGAAGCTTTCTTT. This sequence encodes CASSLTGPNTEAFF.

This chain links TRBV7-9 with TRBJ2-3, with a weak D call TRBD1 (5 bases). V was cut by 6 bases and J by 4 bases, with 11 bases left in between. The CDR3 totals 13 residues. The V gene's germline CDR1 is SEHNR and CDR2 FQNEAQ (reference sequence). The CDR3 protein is CASRGWGPDTQYF. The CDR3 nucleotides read TGTGCCAGCAGGGGATGGGGCCCAGATACGCAGTATTTT.

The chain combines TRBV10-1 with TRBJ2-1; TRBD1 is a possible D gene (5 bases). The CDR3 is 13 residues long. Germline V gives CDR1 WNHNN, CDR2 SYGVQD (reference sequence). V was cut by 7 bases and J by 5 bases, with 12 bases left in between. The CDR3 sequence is CASILNRNNEQFF. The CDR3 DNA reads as TGCGCCAGCATCTTAAACAGGAACAATGAGCAGTTCTTC.

CDR3 DNA sequence: TGTGCCAGCAGCTTAAACAGGGGTGGCTACACCTTC. Translated: CASSLNRGGYTF. J is TRBJ1-2 and V is TRBV5-4; 7 positions agree with TRBD1. J was trimmed by 7 bases and V by 2 bases; bases with no gene match: 2. Germline V gene lookup returns CDR1 SGHNT and CDR2 YYREEE (reference sequence). The CDR3 consists of 12 residues.

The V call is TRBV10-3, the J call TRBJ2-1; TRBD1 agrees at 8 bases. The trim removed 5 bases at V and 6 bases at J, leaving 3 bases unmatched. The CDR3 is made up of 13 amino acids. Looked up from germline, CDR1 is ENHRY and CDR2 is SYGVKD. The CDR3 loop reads CAISIQGVNEQFF. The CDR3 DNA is TGTGCCATCAGTATACAGGGGGTCAATGAGCAGTTCTTC.

The CDR3 loop is CAWLPVGLAGGPVTGELFF. CDR3 sequence (DNA): TGTGCCTGGCTACCCGTTGGGCTAGCGGGAGGGCCCGTCACCGGGGAGCTGTTTTTT. The gene calls are TRBV30 and TRBJ2-2; 12 bases line up with TRBD2. Germline V gives CDR1 GTSNPN, CDR2 SVGIG (reference sequence). The CDR3 spans 19 residues. V was clipped by 5 bases and J by 4 bases; unmatched bases: 17.

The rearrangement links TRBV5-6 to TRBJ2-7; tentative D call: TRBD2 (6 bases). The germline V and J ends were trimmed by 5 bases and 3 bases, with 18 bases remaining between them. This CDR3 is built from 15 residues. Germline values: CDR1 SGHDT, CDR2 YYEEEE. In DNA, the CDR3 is TGTGCCAGCAGTTTATATCCAACGACTAGCTACGAGCAGTACTTC. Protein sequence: CASSLYPTTSYEQYF.

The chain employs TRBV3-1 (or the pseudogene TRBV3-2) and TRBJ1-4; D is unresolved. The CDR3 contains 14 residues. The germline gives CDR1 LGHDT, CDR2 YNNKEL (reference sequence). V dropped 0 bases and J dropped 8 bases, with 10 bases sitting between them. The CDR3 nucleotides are TGTGCCAGCAGCCAAGATAGGGAGGGAGAAAAACTGTTTTTT. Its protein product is CASSQDREGEKLFF.

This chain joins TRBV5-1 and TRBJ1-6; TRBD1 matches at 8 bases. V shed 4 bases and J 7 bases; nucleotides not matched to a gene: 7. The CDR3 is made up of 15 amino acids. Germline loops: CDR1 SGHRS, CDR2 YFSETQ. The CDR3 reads CASSRTRDRNSPLHF. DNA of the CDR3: TGCGCCAGCAGCAGAACCCGGGACAGGAATTCACCCCTCCACTTT.

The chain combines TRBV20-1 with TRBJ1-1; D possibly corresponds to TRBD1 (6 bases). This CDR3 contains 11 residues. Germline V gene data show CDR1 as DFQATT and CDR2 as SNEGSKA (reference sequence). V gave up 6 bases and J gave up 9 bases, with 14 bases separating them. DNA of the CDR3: TGCAGTGCCACAACAGGGACCCAAGCTTTCTTT. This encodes CSATTGTQAFF.

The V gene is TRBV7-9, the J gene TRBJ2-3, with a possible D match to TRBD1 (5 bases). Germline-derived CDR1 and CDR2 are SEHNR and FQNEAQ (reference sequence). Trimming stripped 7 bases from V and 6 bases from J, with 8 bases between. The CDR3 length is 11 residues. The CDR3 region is CASTPGDTQYF. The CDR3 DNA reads TGTGCCAGCACCCCAGGGGATACGCAGTATTTT.

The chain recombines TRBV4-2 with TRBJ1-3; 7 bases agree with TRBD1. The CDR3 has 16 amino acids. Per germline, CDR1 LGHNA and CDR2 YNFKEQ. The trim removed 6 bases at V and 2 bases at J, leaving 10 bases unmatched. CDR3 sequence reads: CASSRTGTDPGNTIYF. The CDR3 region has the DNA TGTGCCAGCAGTCGGACCGGGACAGATCCTGGAAACACCATATATTTT.

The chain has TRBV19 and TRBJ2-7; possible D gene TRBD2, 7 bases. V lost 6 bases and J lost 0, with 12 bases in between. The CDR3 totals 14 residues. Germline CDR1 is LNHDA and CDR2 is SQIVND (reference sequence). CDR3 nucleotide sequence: TGTGCCAGTAGCGCGGGGGCGAGCTCCTACGAGCAGTACTTC. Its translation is CASSAGASSYEQYF.

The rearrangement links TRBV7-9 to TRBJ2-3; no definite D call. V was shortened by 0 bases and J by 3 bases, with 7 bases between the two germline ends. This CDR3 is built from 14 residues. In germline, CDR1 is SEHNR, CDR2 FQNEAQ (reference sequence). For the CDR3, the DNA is TGTGCCAGCAGCTTAGCCACAGCTACAGATACGCAGTATTTT. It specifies CASSLATATDTQYF.

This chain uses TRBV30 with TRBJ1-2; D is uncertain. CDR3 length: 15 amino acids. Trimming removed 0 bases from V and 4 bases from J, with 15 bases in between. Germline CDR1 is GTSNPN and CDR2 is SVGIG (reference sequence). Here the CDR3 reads CAWSVNLNVGYGYTF. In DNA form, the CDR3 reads TGTGCCTGGAGTGTCAATTTGAATGTCGGCTATGGCTACACCTTC.

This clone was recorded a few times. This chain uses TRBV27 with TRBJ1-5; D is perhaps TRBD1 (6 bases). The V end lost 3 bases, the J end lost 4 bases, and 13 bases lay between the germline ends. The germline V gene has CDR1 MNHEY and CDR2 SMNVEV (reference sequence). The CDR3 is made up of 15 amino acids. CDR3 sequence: CASSLQGLGNQPQHF. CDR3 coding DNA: TGTGCCAGCAGTTTGCAGGGGCTGGGTAATCAGCCCCAGCATTTT.

The CDR3 protein is CATSDPGLAGADEQFF. The CDR3 bases are TGTGCCACCAGTGACCCGGGACTAGCGGGAGCGGATGAGCAGTTCTTC. The gene calls are TRBV24-1 and TRBJ2-1; 14 positions match TRBD2. V gave up 4 bases and J gave up 8 bases; unmatched junction bases: 6. Looked up from germline, CDR1 is KGHDR and CDR2 is SFDVKD. This CDR3 is 16 amino acids long.

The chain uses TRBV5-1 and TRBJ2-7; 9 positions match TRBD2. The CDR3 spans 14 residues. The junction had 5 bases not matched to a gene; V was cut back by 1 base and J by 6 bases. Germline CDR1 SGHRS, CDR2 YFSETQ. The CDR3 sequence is CASSLRTSEGEQYF. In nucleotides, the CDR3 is TGCGCCAGCAGCTTGAGGACTAGCGAGGGCGAGCAGTACTTC.

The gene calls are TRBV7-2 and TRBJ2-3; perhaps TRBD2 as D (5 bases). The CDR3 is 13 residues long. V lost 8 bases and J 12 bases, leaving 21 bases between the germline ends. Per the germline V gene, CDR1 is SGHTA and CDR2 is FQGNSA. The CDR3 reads CASPKESGIEQYF. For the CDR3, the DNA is TGTGCCAGCCCCAAAGAGAGCGGAATAGAACAGTATTTT.

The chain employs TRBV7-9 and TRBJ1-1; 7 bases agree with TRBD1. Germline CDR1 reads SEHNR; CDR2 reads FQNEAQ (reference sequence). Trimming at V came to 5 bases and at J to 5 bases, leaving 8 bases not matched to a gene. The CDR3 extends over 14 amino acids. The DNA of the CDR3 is TGTGCCAGCAGCCTTTTGGACAGGCGAACTGAAGCTTTCTTT. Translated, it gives CASSLLDRRTEAFF.

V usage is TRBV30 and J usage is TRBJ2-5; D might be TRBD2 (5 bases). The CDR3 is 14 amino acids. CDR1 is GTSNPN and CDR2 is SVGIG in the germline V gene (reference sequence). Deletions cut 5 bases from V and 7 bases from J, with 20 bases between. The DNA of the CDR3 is TGTGCCTGGTACCCTTCCCCCGGAGGAGGGACCCAGTACTTC. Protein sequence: CAWYPSPGGGTQYF.

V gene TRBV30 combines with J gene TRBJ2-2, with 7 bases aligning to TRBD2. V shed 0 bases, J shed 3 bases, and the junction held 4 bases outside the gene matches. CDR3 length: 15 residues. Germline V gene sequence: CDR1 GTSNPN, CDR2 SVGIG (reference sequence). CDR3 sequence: CAWSVGRGDTGELFF. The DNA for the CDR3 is TGTGCCTGGAGTGTAGGCCGGGGGGACACCGGGGAGCTGTTTTTT.

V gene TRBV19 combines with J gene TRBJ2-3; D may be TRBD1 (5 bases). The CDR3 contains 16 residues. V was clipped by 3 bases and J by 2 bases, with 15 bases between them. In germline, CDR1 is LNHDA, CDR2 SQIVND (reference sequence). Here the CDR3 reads CASSIIPSQVTDTQYF. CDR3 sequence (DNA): TGTGCCAGTAGTATTATCCCCTCACAGGTCACAGATACGCAGTATTTT.

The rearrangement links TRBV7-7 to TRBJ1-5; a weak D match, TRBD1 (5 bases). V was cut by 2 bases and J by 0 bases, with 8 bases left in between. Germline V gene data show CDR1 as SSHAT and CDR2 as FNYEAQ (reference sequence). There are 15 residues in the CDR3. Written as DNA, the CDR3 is TGTGCCAGCAGCTTATGGGACTATAGCAATCAGCCCCAGCATTTT. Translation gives CASSLWDYSNQPQHF. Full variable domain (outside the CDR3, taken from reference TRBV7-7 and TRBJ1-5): GAGVSQSPRYKVTKRGQDVTLRCDPISSHATLYWYQQALGQGPEFLTYFNYEAQPDKSGLPSDRFSAERPEGSISTLTIQRTEQRDSAMYRCASSLWDYSNQPQHFGDGTRLSIL.